A selection of T cell receptor beta chains follows, all from one sample in a study of shared clonotypes between healthy human individuals. Clones were read by immunoSEQ multiplex PCR, and TCRdb kept only the in-frame ones, dropping some. Among 2,500,000 or so clones listed, 80% to 95% were seen once. Sequenced material: naive CD4+ T cells from PBMCs. The receptors derive from a man between 18 and 29 years old in good health. Some clones in this sample may be carry-over from other donors' samples. Both conserved end residues are part of each CDR3. The order of the fields is J gene, clone size, V gene, D gene, CDR3 DNA, CDR3 protein. A D gene is named only where the DNA matches it firmly. Not every row has a clone size; where given, it reads once, few, many or a size class.

J: TRBJ1-5; size: once; V: TRBV4-3; D: NA; DNA: TGCGCCAGCAGCCAAGCGTACAGGGCAAATCAGCCCCAGCATTTT; CDR3: CASSQAYRANQPQHF
J: TRBJ2-3; size: NA; V: TRBV5-1; D: TRBD1; DNA: TGCGCCAGCAGCTTAGGGGGACAGACAGGGACAGATACGCAGTATTTT; CDR3: CASSLGGQTGTDTQYF
J: TRBJ2-1; size: NA; V: TRBV2; D: NA; DNA: TGTGCCAGCGGAGGGGGCAACGGTTACAATGAGCAGTTCTTC; CDR3: CASGGGNGYNEQFF
J: TRBJ1-3; size: few; V: TRBV5-1; D: NA; DNA: TGCGCCAGCAGCGGGACCGGGACCCTCGGGGACACCATATATTTT; CDR3: CASSGTGTLGDTIYF
J: TRBJ2-4; size: NA; V: TRBV5-1; D: NA; DNA: TGCGCCAGCAGCTTGGAGGGAGTGGGCAAAAACATTCAGTACTTC; CDR3: CASSLEGVGKNIQYF
J: TRBJ2-3; size: NA; V: TRBV7-2; D: TRBD2; DNA: TGTGCCAGCAGTCCAGGACTAGCGAGCACAGATACGCAGTATTTT; CDR3: CASSPGLASTDTQYF
J: TRBJ2-7; size: NA; V: TRBV18; D: TRBD2; DNA: TGTGCCAGCTCACCACAGGACGGGACTACCTACGAGCAGTACTTC; CDR3: CASSPQDGTTYEQYF
J: TRBJ1-5; size: NA; V: TRBV6-6; D: NA; DNA: TGTGCCAGCAGTCCCAGGAGGAACCCTCAACAGCCCCAGCATTTT; CDR3: CASSPRRNPQQPQHF
J: TRBJ2-1; size: NA; V: TRBV6-5; D: TRBD1; DNA: TGTGCCAGCAGTTACGTGGACAGGAGCCCCCCGTTCTTC; CDR3: CASSYVDRSPPFF
J: TRBJ2-7; size: NA; V: TRBV29-1; D: NA; DNA: TGCAGCGTGGGGAAAGAGGGTTATAAGCAGTACTTC; CDR3: CSVGKEGYKQYF